The sequence of this T cell receptor beta chain was determined in a study of cytomegalovirus exposure and HLA in healthy donors. Germline lookup yields CDR1 SGHRS and CDR2 YFSETQ. V shed 4 bases and J shed 8 bases, with 13 bases lying between them. CDR3 length equals 13 residues. The PCR was carried out with 60 Vbeta primers and 13 Jbeta primers. Measured with immunoSEQ multiplex PCR; TCRdb has only the in-frame clones, and not every one. The sample includes about 120,000 clones, 60% to 80% of them seen just once. This clonotype was sampled from a human donor in good health. The J gene is TRBJ2-1, the V gene TRBV5-1; D might be TRBD2 (5 bases). The material sequenced was PBMCs. The CDR3 sequence: CASSPGGSDEQFF. CDR3 nucleotides: TGCGCCAGCAGCCCTGGAGGTAGCGATGAGCAGTTCTTC.